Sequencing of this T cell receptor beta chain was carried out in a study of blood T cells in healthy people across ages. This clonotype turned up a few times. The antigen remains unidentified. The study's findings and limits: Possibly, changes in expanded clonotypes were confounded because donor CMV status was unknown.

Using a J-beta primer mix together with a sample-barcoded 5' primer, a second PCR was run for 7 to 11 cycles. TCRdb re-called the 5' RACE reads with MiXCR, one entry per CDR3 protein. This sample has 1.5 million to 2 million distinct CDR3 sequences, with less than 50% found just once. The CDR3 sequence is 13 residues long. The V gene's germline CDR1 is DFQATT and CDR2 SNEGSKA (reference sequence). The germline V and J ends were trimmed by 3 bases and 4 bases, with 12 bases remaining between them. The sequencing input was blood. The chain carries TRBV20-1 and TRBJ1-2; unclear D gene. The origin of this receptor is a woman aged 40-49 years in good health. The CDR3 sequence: CSASSPNFYGYTF. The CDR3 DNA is TGCAGTGCTAGCAGCCCCAACTTCTATGGCTACACCTTC.